The source of this T cell receptor (beta chain) is a study of T-cell memory formation after mild COVID-19. This CDR3 spans 14 amino acids. Germline V gene data show CDR1 as SGHDT and CDR2 as YYEEEE. Trimming took 0 bases from V and 7 from J; bases not matched to a gene: 4. In TCRdb, the 5' RACE reads were re-called with MiXCR into one record per CDR3 protein. Counted here are some 210,000 distinct CDR3 sequences, around 30% occurring once; the ten biggest clones make up more than 9.5%. The sample consisted of PBMCs or a T cell subset sorted from them (not recorded which). The source is an adult woman who had mild COVID-19 (a few samples of this study predate the infection). Cell type and time point are not known. This rearrangement joins TRBV5-6 to TRBJ2-1, with 7 positions matching TRBD2. The CDR3 nucleotides are TGTGCCAGCAGCTTGGCGGCGGGAGTTAATGAGCAGTTCTTC. It is translated as CASSLAAGVNEQFF.